Below, one T cell receptor (beta chain) is given with its context. Its specificity is unknown. Profiled with immunoSEQ multiplex PCR; TCRdb holds only in-frame clones, not every one. The sample lists 96,000 or so clones, approximately 90% occurring once. This CDR3 comprises 15 residues. Looked up from germline, CDR1 is SGHAT and CDR2 is FQNNGV. V shed 5 bases and J shed 0 bases, with 10 bases lying between them. The data originate from a study of graft-versus-host responses after intestinal transplantation. The material sequenced was unstimulated CD4+ T cells sorted from spleen or lymph node cells, taken before intestinal transplant. The clonotype comes from a human donor who received an intestinal transplant. The chain couples TRBV11-2 to TRBJ1-4, with D uncertain. CDR3 bases: TGTGCCAGCAGCCAGAACAGAGCAACTAATGAAAAACTGTTTTTT. Residues: CASSQNRATNEKLFF.